Detailed here is one T cell receptor beta chain. The antigen is not known. Some clones are missing from TCRdb's copy, which holds only in-frame ones; the method was immunoSEQ multiplex PCR. The sample includes about 200,000 clones, just over 70% of them seen just once. The data derive from a study of cytotoxic CD8 clonotypes in ibrutinib-treated CLL. At the level of the study: Some 10 relapsed/refractory, more than 14 treatment-naive; some 18 IGHV unmutated. Samples yielded averages of 200,000 to 300,000 productive templates and around 99,000 productive rearrangements. Whole-study findings and limits: Clonality went up at the time of ibrutinib response, stayed stable in sustained remission, and later dropped back toward its baseline level at progression. Patients showed higher baseline clonality than age-matched healthy donors, and it tracked circulating CD8+ T-cell counts.

Trimming removed 5 bases from V and 0 bases from J, with 20 bases in between. CDR1 KGHSH and CDR2 LQKENI come from the germline V gene. The CDR3 extends over 17 amino acids. This chain links TRBV18 with TRBJ2-7; perhaps D is TRBD1 or TRBD2 (5 bases each). The TCR was taken from a human donor with chronic lymphocytic leukemia. The sequences come from PBMCs, collected after 12 months of ibrutinib treatment. The DNA of the CDR3 is TGTGCCAGCTCAACGAAGACCGGGACGTCCTACTCCTACGAGCAGTACTTC. Amino acid sequence: CASSTKTGTSYSYEQYF.